The 9 T cell receptor beta chains presented below share a single source sample, sequenced in a study of cytomegalovirus exposure and HLA in healthy donors. The PCR made use of 60 Vbeta and 13 Jbeta primers. Method: immunoSEQ multiplex PCR; TCRdb's copy keeps in-frame clones and lacks some. The data contain approximately 300,000 clones, approximately 84% of them singletons. Sequenced: PBMCs. The source of these receptors is a woman in her thirties or forties in good health and CMV-seropositive.

The chain carries TRBV7-3 and TRBJ1-6; D is perhaps TRBD1 (5 bases). V dropped 5 bases and J dropped 9 bases, with 11 bases sitting between them. Germline V gene sequence: CDR1 SGHTA, CDR2 FQGTGA. The CDR3 is 13 residues long. The CDR3 loop reads CASSLDTGSPLHF. CDR3 in DNA: TGTGCCAGCAGCCTGGACACGGGTTCACCCCTCCACTTT.

The chain has TRBV29-1 and TRBJ2-3; 7 bases are a match to TRBD2. CDR3 length: 14 amino acids. The germline V gene encodes CDR1 SQVTM and CDR2 ANQGSEA. V shed 4 bases and J 2 bases; nucleotides not matched to a gene: 6. Written as DNA, the CDR3 is TGCAGCGTTGGGGCTAGCGGTTTCACAGATACGCAGTATTTT. It yields the protein CSVGASGFTDTQYF.

The chain joins TRBV19 to TRBJ2-6; 7 bases match TRBD2. This CDR3 is 20 amino acids long. Trimming took 4 bases from V and 0 from J; bases not matched to a gene: 15. Germline V gene data show CDR1 as LNHDA and CDR2 as SQIVND (reference sequence). The CDR3 nucleotides read TGTGCCAGTAGTAATCCCCCGATAGCGGGCGCCAACTCTGGGGCCAACGTCCTGACTTTC. Residues: CASSNPPIAGANSGANVLTF.

This chain links TRBV19 with TRBJ1-5; maybe TRBD1 (5 bases). The CDR3 covers 14 residues. Trimming shortened V by 5 bases and J by 4 bases, and 12 bases separated the two germline ends. Per germline, CDR1 LNHDA and CDR2 SQIVND (reference sequence). The DNA for the CDR3 is TGTGCCAGTAGTGACAGCACACCTAATCAGCCCCAGCATTTT. Residues: CASSDSTPNQPQHF. The whole variable domain, remainder taken from reference TRBV19 and TRBJ1-5, is DGGITQSPKYLFRKEGQNVTLSCEQNLNHDAMYWYRQDPGQGLRLIYYSQIVNDFQKGDIAEGYSVSREKKESFPLTVTSAQKNPTAFYLCASSDSTPNQPQHFGDGTRLSIL.

This chain links TRBV6-5 with TRBJ2-2, with D perhaps TRBD2 (5 bases). The V end was cut by 6 bases, the J end by 2 bases, with 10 bases between. Per the germline V gene, CDR1 is MNHEY and CDR2 is SVGAGI. The CDR3 extends over 14 amino acids. CDR3 residues: CASRSGLNTGELFF. Written as DNA, the CDR3 is TGTGCCAGCAGGTCAGGACTCAACACCGGGGAGCTGTTTTTT.

This chain uses TRBV5-1 with TRBJ2-1; D may be TRBD1 (6 bases). Germline lookup yields CDR1 SGHRS and CDR2 YFSETQ. V lost 4 bases to trimming and J lost 6 bases, with 14 bases between them. This CDR3 spans 14 amino acids. The DNA of the CDR3 is TGCGCCAGCAGCCCGGGACAATCAAGCAATGAGCAGTTCTTC. Its protein is CASSPGQSSNEQFF.

As regards this clone: The junction departs from the called germline gene at one end, perhaps through a read error. The genes are TRBV11-2 and TRBJ2-3; 9 nucleotides agree with TRBD2. Germline V gives CDR1 SGHAT, CDR2 FQNNGV. CDR3 size: 18 residues. The CDR3 loop is CASTLKATLAGSTDTQYF. DNA of the CDR3: TGTGCCAGCACCTTAAAGGCAACCCTAGCGGGGAGCACAGATACGCAGTATTTT. Full variable domain (outside the CDR3, taken from reference TRBV11-2 and TRBJ2-3): EAGVAQSPRYKIIEKRQSVAFWCNPISGHATLYWYQQILGQGPKLLIQFQNNGVVDDSQLPKDRFSAERLKGVDSTLKIQPAKLEDSAVYLCASTLKATLAGSTDTQYFGPGTRLTVL.

J is TRBJ2-2 and V is TRBV11-2, with D possibly matching TRBD1 (6 bases). This CDR3 is 15 amino acids long. The V and J ends lost 5 bases and 0 bases respectively, with 10 bases between them. Germline-derived CDR1 and CDR2 are SGHAT and FQNNGV. DNA of the CDR3: TGTGCCAGCAGCCAAGGGGGATCGAACACCGGGGAGCTGTTTTTT. Protein: CASSQGGSNTGELFF.

V is TRBV27 and J is TRBJ2-7, with no clear D. Germline V CDR1 and CDR2: MNHEY, SMNVEV (reference sequence). The CDR3 sequence is 12 residues long. The germline V and J ends were trimmed by 6 bases and 3 bases, with 9 bases remaining between them. This CDR3 reads CASSSENYEQYF. The CDR3 bases are TGTGCCAGCAGCAGCGAAAACTACGAGCAGTACTTC.